This T cell receptor beta chain emerged from a study of T cells in Graves' hyperthyroidism and ophthalmopathy (dated by TCRdb to between 2018 and 2020). Context from the whole study: Peripheral blood samples were taken at the time of initial diagnosis, prior to any treatment. According to the paper, TCR Vbeta CDR3 sequencing was carried out on 135 peripheral blood samples, which came from 40 to 45 ophthalmopathy, around 74 hyperthyroidism and some 17 progressor patients. In addition, the study compared T-cell repertoires in thyroid tissue and in blood from about 6 Graves' hyperthyroidism patients. A discovery cohort of 95 to 100 patients, 43 with Graves' ophthalmopathy and under 60 with stable Graves' hyperthyroidism, was used to find distinguishing TCR V-J signatures. Once sampling was done, hyperthyroidism patients were given methimazole at a starting dose of 30 mg daily, whereas ophthalmopathy patients were given high-dose intravenous methylprednisolone. The 90 to 100 discovery patients were randomly split 7:3 into training and test sets. An independent validation cohort of around 19 hyperthyroidism patients and about 16 patients who later progressed to ophthalmopathy tested prospective prediction of ophthalmopathy.

Amplification of TCR beta CDR3 regions was carried out from RNA transcripts. For the first round of RT-PCR on the TCR CDR3, the HTBI primer set was used together with the Qiagen OneStep RT-PCR kit. A second multiplex PCR round built the libraries, followed by size selection and purification. Libraries were sequenced paired-end with 100 bp reads on an Illumina HiSeq2000. The study's own analysis went as follows. Raw data were processed with SOAPnuke, discarding reads with adapters, uncalled bases, mean Phred below 15, or no exact constant-primer or identifier match. High-quality paired reads were merged using COPE v1.2.5, and each unique nucleotide sequence was defined as a clonotype. MiTCR v1.1 was used to align the clonotypes against IMGT TRBV, TRBD and TRBJ reference segments. Only V-J combinations with frequency above 0.0001, covering 99% to 99.2% of repertoires, were analysed. The TCS score was defined as the ratio of F50 (clonal expansion) to E x V (chaos), calculated using BLOSUM62-based TCRdist between CDR3 peptides within each V-J. Welch's t-statistics and random forest reduced roughly 540 V-J features to 13, which were used in a naive Bayes classifier (R e1071). The public reads were reprocessed in TCRdb via fastp at Q25 and MiXCR, keeping in-frame beta chains. Rows with a matching CDR3 protein are joined into one entry that keeps the most common DNA and genes. Clone size and V and J calls follow TCRdb, not the original study. Recorded for this sample are about 200,000 distinct CDR3 sequences; less than 20% of them occurred a single time. The ten most abundant clones make up about 56% of the sample.

What the work shows at the level of the full study, not this receptor alone: A model built on a 13 V-J signature distinguished ophthalmopathy from stable hyperthyroidism, reaching 85% to 90% sensitivity and around 82% specificity in cross-validation and 80%/75% in testing. No statistical method was used to set the sample size in advance, and investigators knew the group allocation. During validation, the model predicted progression to ophthalmopathy a median of approximately 6.5 months ahead of onset, with roughly 65% sensitivity and about 72% specificity. Most expanded thyroid clonotypes (frequency above 0.001) were also detected in blood, a finding suggesting that blood repertoires may reflect thyroid immune responses.

This clonotype was seen many times. The antigen it binds to is not known. Per-base qualities were not stored, and no clone one base away is much larger. From the germline V gene, CDR1 is SGHRS and CDR2 is YFSETQ. Trimming at the junction amounts to 0 bases on V and 1 base on J, and the germline ends lie 10 bases apart. The CDR3 contains 15 residues, cysteine and phenylalanine counted. The only DNA kept is the CDR3, 45 bases in frame from the first base. Graves' hyperthyroidism was defined as stable when no progression to ophthalmopathy occurred over 18 months of follow-up. Hyperthyroidism patients were newly diagnosed, with disease duration under 2 months, and aged 18 to 65 years. Any patient with an uncontrolled infection, another autoimmune disease, pregnancy or lactation was excluded. Diagnoses were based on clinical symptoms, serum thyroxine and TRAb, thyroid ultrasound and orbital computed tomography. PBMCs were isolated from more than 8 ml of fresh peripheral blood by Ficoll-Paque density gradient centrifugation. Trizol reagent was used to extract total RNA, and RNA quality was then checked on an Agilent 2100 Bioanalyzer.

The source is a woman aged 50 to 60 with Graves' hyperthyroidism. The source material was blood. The V gene is TRBV5-1 and the J gene is TRBJ1-1, with an unclear D gene assignment. CDR3 protein: CASSLDGPANTEAFF. The DNA sequence is as follows: TGCGCCAGCAGCTTGGATGGTCCAGCGAACACTGAAGCTTTCTTT.